These T cell receptor beta chains were read from a single sample in a study of blood T cell repertoires in COVID-19. Only in-frame clones appear in the TCRdb table, and some are missing; sequencing was by immunoSEQ multiplex PCR. Seen here are 320,000 or so clones, around 85% observed once, and the top ten hold approximately 1.9%. Source material: PBMCs or T cells enriched from blood (not recorded which). These receptors all stem from a woman aged 25-40 years who had been exposed to COVID-19. CDR3s include the opening cysteine and the closing phenylalanine or tryptophan. The order of the fields is J gene, D gene, CDR3 length, V gene, clone size, CDR3 protein, CDR3 DNA. The D gene is left open where the match is weak. The size field is filled for only some rows; it gives once, few, many or a size class.

>TRBJ2-5|.|11|TRBV3-1/TRBV3-2|.
CASSQEGDQYF
TGTGCCAGCAGCCAAGAAGGAGACCAGTACTTC
>TRBJ1-5|.|16|TRBV27|few
CASSGAGSYSNQPQHF
TGTGCCAGCAGTGGAGCAGGGTCGTATAGCAATCAGCCCCAGCATTTT
>TRBJ2-1|TRBD2|15|TRBV9|once
CASSPRASGSDEQFF
TGTGCCAGCAGCCCTCGGGCTAGCGGGAGTGATGAGCAGTTCTTC
>TRBJ2-6|.|15|TRBV7-9|.
CASSQDQGGANVLTF
TGTGCCAGCAGCCAAGACCAGGGTGGGGCCAACGTCCTGACTTTC
>TRBJ2-2|TRBD2|16|TRBV5-4|.
CASSLGLALNTGELFF
TGTGCCAGCAGCTTAGGACTAGCGCTGAACACCGGGGAGCTGTTTTTT
>TRBJ2-5|.|14|TRBV30|.
CAWGTTGEQETQYF
TGTGCCTGGGGAACAACAGGAGAACAAGAGACCCAGTACTTC
>TRBJ2-7|TRBD2|16|TRBV18|once
CASSPRPSGGSVEQYF
TGTGCCAGCTCACCACGCCCTAGCGGGGGGTCTGTAGAGCAGTACTTC
>TRBJ1-4|.|15|TRBV4-1|.
CASSQSASSGEKLFF
TGCGCCAGCAGCCAATCGGCTTCGTCGGGGGAAAAACTGTTTTTT
>TRBJ1-4|.|14|TRBV5-1|few
CASSLSGANEKLFF
TGCGCCAGCAGCTTGTCTGGAGCTAATGAAAAACTGTTTTTT
>TRBJ1-1|TRBD1|14|TRBV29-1|once
CSVVRGGLNTEAFF
TGCAGCGTTGTGAGAGGGGGCCTGAACACTGAAGCTTTCTTT
>TRBJ2-5|TRBD2|17|TRBV20-1|.
CSASRRSGGARGETQYF
TGCAGTGCTAGTCGTCGTAGCGGGGGGGCGCGAGGTGAGACCCAGTACTTC
>TRBJ1-6|.|14|TRBV7-2|.
CASSRDSTNSPLHF
TGTGCCAGCAGCCGCGACAGTACTAATTCACCCCTCCACTTT
>TRBJ1-6|.|15|TRBV7-6|once
CASSGVPPGNSPLHF
TGTGCCAGCAGCGGAGTCCCTCCGGGGAATTCACCCCTCCACTTT
>TRBJ1-2|.|13|TRBV14|once
CASSQESTYGYTF
TGTGCCAGCAGCCAAGAGTCAACTTATGGCTACACCTTC
>TRBJ2-5|TRBD2|18|TRBV10-3|.
CAISEPGLAGGPQETQYF
TGTGCCATCAGTGAGCCGGGACTAGCGGGGGGACCCCAAGAGACCCAGTACTTC
>TRBJ1-1|.|14|TRBV11-1|.
CASSFGRANTEAFF
TGTGCCAGCAGCTTTGGCAGGGCGAACACTGAAGCTTTCTTT
>TRBJ1-5|.|13|TRBV6-4|.
CASSDRLNQPQHF
TGTGCCAGCAGTGACCGGTTAAATCAGCCCCAGCATTTT
>TRBJ1-3|.|16|TRBV12-5|.
CASGLPIDRSGNTIYF
TGTGCTAGTGGTCTTCCCATCGACAGGTCTGGAAACACCATATATTTT
>TRBJ1-5|.|15|TRBV7-9|.
CASSLEGPDNQPQHF
TGTGCCAGCAGCTTAGAGGGGCCAGATAATCAGCCCCAGCATTTT
>TRBJ2-1|.|15|TRBV7-7|few
CASSLGGAGDNEQFF
TGTGCTAGCAGCTTGGGGGGGGCTGGGGACAATGAGCAGTTCTTC
>TRBJ1-2|.|14|TRBV27|.
CASSLSQQITGYTF
TGTGCCAGCAGTTTATCGCAACAGATCACTGGCTACACCTTC
>TRBJ2-5|TRBD2|15|TRBV2|.
CASSTGTSGVETQYF
TGTGCCAGCAGTACCGGGACTAGCGGGGTGGAGACCCAGTACTTC
>TRBJ2-7|TRBD1|14|TRBV2|.
CASKGTGFSYEQYF
TGTGCCAGCAAAGGGACAGGATTCTCCTACGAGCAGTACTTC
>TRBJ2-2|TRBD2|15|TRBV5-1|.
CASSPGTMNTGELFF
TGCGCCAGCAGCCCGGGGACTATGAACACCGGGGAGCTGTTTTTT
>TRBJ1-1|TRBD1|13|TRBV19|.
CASAGTGNTEAFF
TGTGCCAGTGCCGGGACAGGGAACACTGAAGCTTTCTTT
>TRBJ2-6|.|16|TRBV6-5|.
CASSSPTGAGANVLTF
TGTGCCAGCAGTTCCCCAACAGGAGCTGGGGCCAACGTCCTGACTTTC
>TRBJ1-2|TRBD1|14|TRBV5-1|.
CASSLLGGAYGYTF
TGCGCCAGCAGCTTATTAGGGGGCGCCTATGGCTACACCTTC